The sequence of this T cell receptor (beta chain) was determined in a study of T-cell reconstitution after alpha-beta-depleted transplantation in children. With V trimmed by 6 bases and J by 7 bases, 29 bases remained unmatched. CDR1 KGHSH and CDR2 LQKENI come from the germline V gene. The CDR3 contains 21 residues. It was with unique molecular identifiers that the TCRbeta library was prepared. One entry per CDR3 protein, called by TCRdb with MiXCR from the PCR reads. The table has some 490,000 distinct CDR3 sequences, about an eighth seen once. The genes are TRBV18 and TRBJ1-5; the match to TRBD1 covers 8 bases. Specimen: PBMCs from the stem cell graft donor, collected from the stem cell graft. The TCR originated in a human donor who donated a stem cell graft to a child with combined immunodeficiency. CDR3 sequence reads: CASSSAFRDRNQGGKRQPQHF. CDR3 nucleotides: TGTGCCAGCTCCTCCGCATTCCGGGACAGGAATCAAGGCGGGAAACGACAGCCCCAGCATTTT.